These 10 T cell receptor beta chains were all obtained from the same sample, sequenced in a study of T cell changes during pregnancy in multiple sclerosis. The table came from immunoSEQ multiplex PCR; TCRdb's copy has only in-frame clones and leaves some out. The table lists 44,000 or so clones, more than 70% of them singletons, with more than 5% in the top ten. Sequencing used CD8+ T cells from peripheral blood mononuclear cells, obtained after pregnancy. These receptors originate from a female donor in good health, enrolled as a control in a pregnancy study.

This chain connects TRBV25-1 to TRBJ1-1, with D unresolved. The V end was cut by 2 bases, the J end by 3 bases, with 10 bases between. The germline V gene encodes CDR1 MGHDK and CDR2 SYGVNS. This CDR3 has 14 amino acids. The CDR3 is CASSELGSYTEAFF. CDR3 coding DNA: TGTGCCAGCAGTGAACTGGGCTCGTACACTGAAGCTTTCTTT. Full variable domain (missing parts from reference TRBV25-1 and TRBJ1-1): EADIYQTPRYLVIGTGKKITLECSQTMGHDKMYWYQQDPGMELHLIHYSYGVNSTEKGDLSSESTVSRIRTEHFPLTLESARPSHTSQYLCASSELGSYTEAFFGQGTRLTVV.

This chain links TRBV7-9 with TRBJ2-2, with D maybe TRBD2 (7 bases). Germline V CDR1 and CDR2: SEHNR, FQNEAQ (reference sequence). The CDR3 is 16 amino acids. Trimming took off 5 bases at V and 1 base at J, with 14 bases between the two ends. The CDR3 reads CASSPPGGGNTGELFF. CDR3 coding DNA: TGTGCCAGCAGCCCTCCGGGGGGCGGGAACACCGGGGAGCTGTTTTTT. Combining the CDR3 with reference TRBV7-9 and TRBJ2-2 gives the whole variable domain DTGVSQNPRHKITKRGQNVTFRCDPISEHNRLYWYRQTLGQGPEFLTYFQNEAQLEKSRLLSDRFSAERPKGSFSTLEIQRTEQGDSAMYLCASSPPGGGNTGELFFGEGSRLTVL.

The chain uses TRBV5-1 and TRBJ1-2; weak D call: TRBD1 (5 bases). This CDR3 is built from 14 residues. Germline V lookup: CDR1 SGHRS, CDR2 YFSETQ. Trimming cost V 1 base and J 5 bases, with 12 bases left between them. The CDR3 reads CASSLTGVTYGYTF. CDR3 in DNA: TGCGCCAGCAGCTTGACGGGGGTAACATATGGCTACACCTTC.

The chain recombines TRBV28 with TRBJ2-1; 9 bases agree with TRBD2. This CDR3 spans 16 amino acids. With 5 bases clipped from V and 7 bases from J, the junction kept 12 bases outside the gene matches. The germline gives CDR1 MDHEN, CDR2 SYDVKM. The CDR3 sequence is CASSPPGLAIRNEQFF. The CDR3, as DNA: TGTGCCAGCAGTCCGCCGGGACTAGCTATTAGAAATGAGCAGTTCTTC.

This rearrangement joins TRBV5-1 to TRBJ2-7; 7 bases are shared with TRBD1. The V and J ends lost 2 bases and 1 base, in that order; junction bases with no gene match: 6. CDR1 is SGHRS, CDR2 YFSETQ, per germline. CDR3 length: 15 residues. For the CDR3, the DNA is TGCGCCAGCAGCTTCGACAGGGCGGCTTCCTACGAGCAGTACTTC. This gives the protein CASSFDRAASYEQYF.

This clone was observed a handful of times. The chain couples TRBV7-6 to TRBJ2-7, with 8 bases aligning to TRBD1. The V and J ends lost 5 bases and 6 bases, in that order; junction bases with no gene match: 0. The CDR3 has 11 amino acids. The germline CDR1 and CDR2 sequences are SGHVS and FNYEAQ. The CDR3 here is CASSGTGEQYF. As DNA, the CDR3 is TGTGCCAGCAGCGGGACAGGCGAGCAGTACTTC.

The CDR3 coding sequence is TGTGCCTGGAAGGGGACGGGAGGCCAGCCCCAGCATTTT. This translates into CAWKGTGGQPQHF. The chain recombines TRBV30 with TRBJ1-5; D perhaps matches TRBD1 (5 bases). V was shortened by 4 bases and J by 7 bases, with 14 bases between the two germline ends. CDR1 and CDR2 from the germline V gene are GTSNPN and SVGIG (reference sequence). The CDR3 totals 13 residues.

This chain connects TRBV6-5 to TRBJ2-1; no firm D call. CDR1 and CDR2 (germline): MNHEY, SVGAGI. Trimming pared 0 bases from V and 9 bases from J, leaving 9 bases between. This CDR3 has 13 amino acids. The CDR3 DNA is TGTGCCAGCAGTTACTCGAGGTCAACTGAGCAGTTCTTC. It encodes CASSYSRSTEQFF.

The chain carries TRBV10-3 and TRBJ2-1; TRBD1 aligns across 8 bases. Germline CDR1 ENHRY, CDR2 SYGVKD. Germline trimming cut 2 bases from V and 2 bases from J; bases unmatched to any gene: 2. The CDR3 contains 15 residues. The CDR3 DNA reads as TGTGCCATCAGTGAGCCGGACAGGGCCTACAATGAGCAGTTCTTC. Protein sequence: CAISEPDRAYNEQFF.

The chain carries TRBV7-2 and TRBJ2-7, with no clear D. CDR3 size: 12 residues. CDR1 SGHTA and CDR2 FQGNSA come from the germline V gene. The ends were cut back, 3 bases at V and 2 bases at J, with 5 bases in the middle. Here the CDR3 reads CASSFLAYEQYF. CDR3 nucleotide sequence: TGTGCCAGCAGCTTCCTTGCCTACGAGCAGTACTTC.